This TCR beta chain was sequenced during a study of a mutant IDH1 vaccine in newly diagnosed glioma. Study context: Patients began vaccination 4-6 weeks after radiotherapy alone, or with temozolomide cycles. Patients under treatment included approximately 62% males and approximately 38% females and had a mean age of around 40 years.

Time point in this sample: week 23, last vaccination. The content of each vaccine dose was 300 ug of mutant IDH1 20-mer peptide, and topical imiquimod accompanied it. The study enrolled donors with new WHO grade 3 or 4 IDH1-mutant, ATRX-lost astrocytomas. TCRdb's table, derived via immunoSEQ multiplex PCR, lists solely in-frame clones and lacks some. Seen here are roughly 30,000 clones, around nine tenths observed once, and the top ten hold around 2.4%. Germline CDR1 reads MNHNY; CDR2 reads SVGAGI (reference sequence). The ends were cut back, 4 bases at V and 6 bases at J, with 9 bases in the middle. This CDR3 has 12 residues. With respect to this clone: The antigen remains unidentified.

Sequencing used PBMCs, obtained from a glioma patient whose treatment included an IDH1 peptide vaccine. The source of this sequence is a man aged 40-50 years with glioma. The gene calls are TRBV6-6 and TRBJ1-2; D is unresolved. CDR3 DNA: TGTGCCAGCAGTTCGCTGGACCATGGCTACACCTTC. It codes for CASSSLDHGYTF.